This T cell receptor beta chain was identified in a study of shared clonotypes between healthy human individuals. TCRdb's table, derived via immunoSEQ multiplex PCR, lists solely in-frame clones and lacks some. The data show fewer than 2.5 million clones, 93% seen once. The sequencing input was naive CD4+ T cells from PBMCs. Subset here: CD45RA+ positively selected. The TCR was taken from a man in his late teens or twenties in good health. Some clones in this sample may be carry-over from other donors' samples.

CDR3 coding DNA: TGCGCCAGTCGGGACGGAAACGAGCAGTACTTC. The encoded protein is CASRDGNEQYF. This rearrangement joins TRBV5-1 to TRBJ2-7; perhaps D is TRBD1 or TRBD2 (5 bases each). Germline V lookup: CDR1 SGHRS, CDR2 YFSETQ. The CDR3 is made up of 11 amino acids. Trimming left V 8 bases short and J 5 bases short, with 11 bases between.